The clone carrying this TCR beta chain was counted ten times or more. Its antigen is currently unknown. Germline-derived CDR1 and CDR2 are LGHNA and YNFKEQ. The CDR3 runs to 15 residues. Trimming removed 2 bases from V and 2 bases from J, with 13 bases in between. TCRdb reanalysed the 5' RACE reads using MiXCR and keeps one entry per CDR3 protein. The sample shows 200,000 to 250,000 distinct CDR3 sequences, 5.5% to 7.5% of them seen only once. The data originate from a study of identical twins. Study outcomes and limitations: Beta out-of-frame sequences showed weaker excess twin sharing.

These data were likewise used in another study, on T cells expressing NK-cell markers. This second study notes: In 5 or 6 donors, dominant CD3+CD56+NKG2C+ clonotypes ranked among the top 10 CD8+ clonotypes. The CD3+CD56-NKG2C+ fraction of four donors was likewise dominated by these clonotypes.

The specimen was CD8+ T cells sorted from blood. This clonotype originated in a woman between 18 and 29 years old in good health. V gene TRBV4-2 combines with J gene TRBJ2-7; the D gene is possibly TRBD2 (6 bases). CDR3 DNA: TGTGCCAGCAGCCAATCCCAAGCGGGCACCTACGAGCAGTACTTC. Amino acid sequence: CASSQSQAGTYEQYF.